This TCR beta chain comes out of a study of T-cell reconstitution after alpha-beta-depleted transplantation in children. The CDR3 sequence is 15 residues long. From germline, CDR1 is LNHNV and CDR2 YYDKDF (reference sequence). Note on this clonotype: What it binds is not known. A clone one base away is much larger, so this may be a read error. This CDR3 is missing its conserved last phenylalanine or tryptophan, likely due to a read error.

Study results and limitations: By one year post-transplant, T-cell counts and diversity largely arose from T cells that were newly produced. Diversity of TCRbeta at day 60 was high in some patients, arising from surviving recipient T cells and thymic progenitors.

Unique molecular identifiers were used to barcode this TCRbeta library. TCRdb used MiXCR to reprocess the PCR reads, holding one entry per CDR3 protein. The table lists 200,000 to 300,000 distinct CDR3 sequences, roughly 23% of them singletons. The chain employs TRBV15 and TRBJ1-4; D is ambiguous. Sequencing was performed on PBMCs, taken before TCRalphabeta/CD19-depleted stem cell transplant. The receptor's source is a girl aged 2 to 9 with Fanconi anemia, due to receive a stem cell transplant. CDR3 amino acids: CATRRGSGNVEKLFC. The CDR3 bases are TGTGCCACCAGAAGAGGGAGTGGGAATGTTGAAAAACTGTTTTGT.